The present TCR beta chain was sequenced within a study of PD-1 blockade in classical Hodgkin lymphoma. Study outcomes and limitations: Relapsed/refractory patients reportedly had lower baseline diversity than newly diagnosed patients. What caused the repertoire differences, perhaps disease activity or prior therapy, remains undefined.

As for this clone: Its antigen is as yet unknown.

CDR3 length equals 13 residues. V shed 1 base and J shed 4 bases, with 9 bases lying between them. The germline gives CDR1 SQVTM, CDR2 ANQGSEA. Time point: newly diagnosed, previously untreated cHL patient sample. Out of thawed PBMCs, magnetic negative selection purified CD4+ T cells. The data were produced by immunoSEQ multiplex PCR, yet TCRdb's version contains in-frame clones alone and is incomplete. Here the sample spans over 25,000 clones, around 90% being singletons. The source of this sequence is a human donor with classical Hodgkin lymphoma. The sequencing input was CD4+ T cells from blood. The rearrangement links TRBV29-1 to TRBJ2-3; maybe TRBD2 (5 bases). Here the CDR3 reads CSVEAGGSDTQYF. In nucleotides, the CDR3 is TGCAGCGTTGAAGCAGGAGGTTCAGATACGCAGTATTTT.